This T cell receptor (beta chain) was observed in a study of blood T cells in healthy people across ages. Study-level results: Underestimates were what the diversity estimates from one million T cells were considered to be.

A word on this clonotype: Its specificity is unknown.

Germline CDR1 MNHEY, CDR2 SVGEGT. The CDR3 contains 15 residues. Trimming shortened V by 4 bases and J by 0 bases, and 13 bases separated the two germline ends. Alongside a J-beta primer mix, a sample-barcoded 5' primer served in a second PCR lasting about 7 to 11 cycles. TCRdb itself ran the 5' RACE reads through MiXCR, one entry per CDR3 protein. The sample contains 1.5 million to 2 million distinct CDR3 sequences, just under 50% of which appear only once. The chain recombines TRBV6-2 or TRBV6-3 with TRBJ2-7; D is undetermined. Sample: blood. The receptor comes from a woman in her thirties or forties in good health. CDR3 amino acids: CASSFNRRISYEQYF. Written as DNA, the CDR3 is TGTGCCAGCAGTTTTAACAGACGAATCTCCTACGAGCAGTACTTC.